Each of the 15 T cell receptor beta chains below was sequenced from the same sample in a study of T cell changes during pregnancy in multiple sclerosis. The protocol was immunoSEQ multiplex PCR, while the TCRdb copy is restricted to in-frame clones and leaves out a portion. The table has approximately 52,000 clones, 92% seen once; the top ten hold 0.91%. The source material was CD4+ T cells from peripheral blood mononuclear cells, sampled in the second trimester of pregnancy. The source is a female donor in good health, enrolled as a control in a pregnancy study.

J is TRBJ1-5 and V is TRBV5-1, with D perhaps matching TRBD1 (6 bases). There are 15 residues in the CDR3. CDR1 is SGHRS and CDR2 is YFSETQ in the germline V gene. Between the trimmed V and J ends, which lost 4 bases and 0 bases, there was a span of 11 bases. The CDR3: CASSEWGHSNQPQHF. DNA for the CDR3: TGCGCCAGCAGCGAATGGGGGCATAGCAATCAGCCCCAGCATTTT.

The chain employs TRBV5-8 and TRBJ1-5; 9 bases are a match to TRBD1. The trim removed 0 bases at V and 4 bases at J, leaving 8 bases unmatched. CDR3 length: 17 amino acids. From germline, CDR1 is SGHTS and CDR2 YDEGEE. CDR3 residues: CASSLAGGQGLNQPQHF. The CDR3 nucleotides read TGTGCCAGCAGCTTGGCTGGTGGACAGGGGCTGAATCAGCCCCAGCATTTT.

V and J are TRBV28 and TRBJ1-3; 7 nucleotides agree with TRBD1. Germline V gene data show CDR1 as MDHEN and CDR2 as SYDVKM. The junction had 8 bases not matched to a gene; V was cut back by 8 bases and J by 4 bases. The CDR3 extends over 14 amino acids. The CDR3 is CASSPGQAGNTIYF. DNA of the CDR3: TGTGCCAGCTCCCCAGGACAGGCGGGAAACACCATATATTTT.

The sample holds one count of this clone. This chain connects TRBV5-5 to TRBJ2-7; weak D call: TRBD2 (6 bases). The germline gives CDR1 SGHKS, CDR2 YYEKEE (reference sequence). The CDR3 covers 12 residues. V shed 4 bases and J shed 6 bases, with 11 bases lying between them. The CDR3 nucleotides are TGTGCCAGCAGCGGGGCCGGGAGCGAGCAGTACTTC. Translation gives CASSGAGSEQYF.

This rearrangement joins TRBV27 to TRBJ2-7, with D hard to call. CDR1 and CDR2 (germline): MNHEY, SMNVEV (reference sequence). Trimming cost V 8 bases and J 3 bases, with 17 bases left between them. CDR3 length: 14 residues. The CDR3, as DNA: TGTGCCAGCCGCCCCTCGCAGGAATTCTACGAGCAGTACTTC. Protein sequence: CASRPSQEFYEQYF.

V is TRBV10-2 and J is TRBJ1-1; D not certain. V lost 6 bases and J 7 bases, leaving 9 bases between the germline ends. The CDR3 spans 11 residues. Germline V gives CDR1 WSHSY, CDR2 SAAADI. The CDR3 coding sequence is TGCGCCAGCAGAAACAGAATTGAAGCTTTCTTT. Amino acids: CASRNRIEAFF.

The rearrangement links TRBV6-1 to TRBJ1-1, with D possibly TRBD1 on 5 matching bases. V lost 6 bases, J lost 6 bases, and 20 bases lay in between. Per the germline V gene, CDR1 is MNHNS and CDR2 is SASEGT. There are 15 residues in the CDR3. CDR3 nucleotides: TGTGCCAGCAGGATAGGGGTCAGTTTGGTAGCTGAAGCTTTCTTT. Amino acids: CASRIGVSLVAEAFF.

The chain is built from TRBV6-5 and TRBJ2-7, with D possibly matching TRBD2 (5 bases). V shed 7 bases and J shed 4 bases, with 14 bases lying between them. Germline-derived CDR1 and CDR2 are MNHEY and SVGAGI. The CDR3 is made up of 13 amino acids. CDR3 in DNA: TGTGCCAGCACCCCAAGCGGAGATTACGAGCAGTACTTC. It is translated as CASTPSGDYEQYF.

The genes are TRBV6-1 and TRBJ1-5; maybe TRBD1 (6 bases). CDR3 length: 16 amino acids. In germline, CDR1 is MNHNS, CDR2 SASEGT. V lost 2 bases, J lost 6 bases, and 17 bases lay in between. CDR3 nucleotide sequence: TGTGCCAGCAGTGAATGGGAGGGGGGGCCCCCTCAGCCCCAGCATTTT. Protein sequence: CASSEWEGGPPQPQHF.

This clone was seen once. The V and J genes are TRBV28 and TRBJ2-6; D is perhaps TRBD1 (5 bases). Germline V lookup: CDR1 MDHEN, CDR2 SYDVKM. This CDR3 has 19 residues. V shed 3 bases and J shed 1 base, with 19 bases lying between them. The CDR3 is CASSFRLGREGSGANVLTF. In DNA form, the CDR3 reads TGTGCCAGCAGTTTTAGGTTGGGCAGGGAAGGATCTGGGGCCAACGTCCTGACTTTC.

The chain joins TRBV30 to TRBJ2-7; 10 positions match TRBD2. Germline V gives CDR1 GTSNPN, CDR2 SVGIG (reference sequence). With 1 base clipped from V and 1 base from J, the junction kept 1 base outside the gene matches. The CDR3 loop spans 14 amino acids. The CDR3, as DNA: TGTGCCTGGAGTGAAGCGGGAGGGTCCTACGAGCAGTACTTC. It yields the protein CAWSEAGGSYEQYF.

This sequence joins TRBV5-1 and TRBJ2-1, with D unresolved. Trimming cost V 2 bases and J 8 bases, with 8 bases left between them. The CDR3 runs 12 residues. Germline-derived CDR1 and CDR2 are SGHRS and YFSETQ. The DNA of the CDR3 is TGCGCCAGCAGCTTTTCTTCGTATGAGCAGTTCTTC. This codes for CASSFSSYEQFF. The variable domain in full, with the rest retrieved from reference TRBV5-1 and TRBJ2-1, is KAGVTQTPRYLIKTRGQQVTLSCSPISGHRSVSWYQQTPGQGLQFLFEYFSETQRNKGNFPGRFSGRQFSNSRSEMNVSTLELGDSALYLCASSFSSYEQFFGPGTRLTVL.

This clone was picked up one time. V and J are TRBV7-8 and TRBJ1-3; possibly TRBD1 for D (6 bases). Germline CDR1 and CDR2: SGHVS and FQNEAQ. The V end lost 4 bases, the J end lost 5 bases, and 21 bases lay between the germline ends. This CDR3 is built from 17 residues. The CDR3 sequence is CASSSIRGSGGRNTIYF. CDR3 coding DNA: TGTGCCAGCAGCTCCATTAGGGGGTCGGGGGGTCGAAACACCATATATTTT.

CDR3 region: CASSFLGLYTDTQYF. CDR3 sequence (DNA): TGTGCCAGCAGCTTCCTGGGACTATACACAGATACGCAGTATTTT. This rearrangement joins TRBV11-2 to TRBJ2-3, with 7 bases matching TRBD2. Germline trimming cut 3 bases from V and 2 bases from J; bases unmatched to any gene: 5. The CDR3 consists of 15 residues. CDR1 and CDR2 from the germline V gene are SGHAT and FQNNGV.

CDR3 DNA sequence: TGTGCCAGCAGCCAAGGCTTTGGACTAGCGGGAGAGGATGATTACAATGAGCAGTTCTTC. Its translation: CASSQGFGLAGEDDYNEQFF. The chain joins TRBV4-2 to TRBJ2-1; 13 nucleotides agree with TRBD2. The V segment lost 1 base and the J segment 4 bases; nucleotides outside the gene matches: 13. This CDR3 is 20 amino acids long. The germline gives CDR1 LGHNA, CDR2 YNFKEQ.